Described below is a single T cell receptor (beta chain) sequence and its context. Methods used by the authors: Quantification of nucleated cells was approximated via reference gene primer amplification. TCRdb keeps only in-frame clones here, not all; method: immunoSEQ multiplex PCR. D and trimming come from the DNA, and the V and J calls and clone size come from that table. The table shows 93,000 or so clones, with roughly 90% occurring only once. The germline V gene has CDR1 SEHNR and CDR2 FQNEAQ (reference sequence). With 3 bases removed from V and 1 base from J, the gap between germline ends came to 18 bases. CDR3 length equals 17 residues. This sample was included in a study of blood T cell repertoires in COVID-19. Across the whole study: COVID-19 samples collected from the United States, Italy and Spain covered acute and convalescent phases. T cells, B-cell-depleted T cells, or PBMCs provided the cDNA or gDNA that served as material.

The sequenced material came from peripheral blood. This TCR was recovered from a human donor in a cohort sampled during active COVID-19. The V gene is TRBV7-9, the J gene TRBJ1-1; no clear D. The CDR3 protein is CASSLTDLRSGNTEAFF. CDR3 nucleotide sequence: TGTGCCAGCAGCTTGACCGATCTGCGGAGCGGGAACACTGAAGCTTTCTTT.